The present T cell receptor beta chain was sequenced within a study of spatial heterogeneity in lung cancer. Per the germline V gene, CDR1 is SQVTM and CDR2 is ANQGSEA. The CDR3 is 12 residues long. The sample's time point: sample taken at primary tumor resection. Material for sequencing was whole RNA from tumor, nontumor lung or frozen PBMC, left unsorted. The cohort: 65 to 80 early-stage, untreated non-small cell lung cancer patients. Of note for this clonotype: This beta chain is a stray read from a library made for alpha chains; its abundance is not meaningful.

Single TCR cDNA molecules each had their own unique molecular identifier. TCRdb re-called the 5' RACE reads with MiXCR, one entry per CDR3 protein. The table lists 990 or so distinct CDR3 sequences, about 28% of them singletons. This receptor was identified in a female donor with early-stage non-small cell lung cancer. The gene calls are TRBV29-1 and TRBJ2-2; possible D gene TRBD1, 5 bases. The source material was PBMCs, sampled at surgery. CDR3 loop: CSSQVYTGELFF. CDR3 bases: TGCAGTTCACAGGTTTACACCGGGGAGCTGTTTTTT.